This section outlines one T cell receptor (beta chain) sequence together with its context. TCRdb's table, derived via immunoSEQ multiplex PCR, lists solely in-frame clones and lacks some. The repertoire has about 220,000 clones, 65% to 85% of them found once; the top ten carry 10% to 15%. This entry belongs to a study of blood T cell repertoires in COVID-19. About the research overall: Acute and convalescent COVID-19 specimens originated in the United States, Italy and Spain. T cells, B-cell-depleted T cells, or PBMCs provided the cDNA or gDNA that served as material.

The receptor's source is a human donor in a cohort sampled during active COVID-19. The sample taken for sequencing was peripheral blood.

CDR3 protein: CASRLAGGGETQYF. Here the CDR3 DNA reads TGTGCCAGCAGACTAGCGGGGGGGGGAGAGACCCAGTACTTC. The J gene is TRBJ2-5, the V gene TRBV5-4; TRBD2 agrees at 13 bases. CDR1 is SGHNT, CDR2 YYREEE, per germline (reference sequence). With 5 bases clipped from V and 4 bases from J, the junction kept 2 bases outside the gene matches. The CDR3 runs to 14 residues. Complete variable domain (other parts from reference TRBV5-4 and TRBJ2-5): ETGVTQSPTHLIKTRGQQVTLRCSSQSGHNTVSWYQQALGQGPQFIFQYYREEENGRGNFPPRFSGLQFPNYSSELNVNALELDDSALYLCASRLAGGGETQYFGPGTRLLVL.